The rows below give T cell receptor beta chains drawn from one sample of a study of shared clonotypes between healthy human individuals. The method was immunoSEQ multiplex PCR; TCRdb's version includes in-frame clones alone and lacks a portion of them. The repertoire has a few million clones, roughly 95% of them found once; the top ten carry 0.13%. Sequencing used naive CD4+ T cells sorted from blood. All receptors come from a man between 18 and 35 years old in good health. CDR3s include the opening cysteine and the closing phenylalanine or tryptophan. Fields, in order: clone size, D gene, V gene, J gene, CDR3 protein, CDR3 DNA. D genes are given only for firm matches. Rows give clone size only sometimes, using once, few, many, or a class for an expanded clone.

>NA|TRBD2|TRBV5-1|TRBJ2-7
CASSLGIAGEDGEQYF
TGCGCCAGCAGCTTGGGGATAGCGGGAGAGGACGGCGAGCAGTACTTC
>once|TRBD1|TRBV9|TRBJ1-6
CASSEGTVLNSPLHF
TGTGCCAGCAGCGAAGGGACAGTCCTTAATTCACCCCTCCACTTT
>once|NA|TRBV27|TRBJ1-3
CASSPPGGNTIYF
TGTGCCAGCAGTCCCCCCGGAGGAAACACCATATATTTT
>NA|NA|TRBV10-3|TRBJ1-6
CAIKGTDYNSPLHF
TGTGCCATTAAAGGGACGGATTATAATTCACCCCTCCACTTT
>few|NA|TRBV2|TRBJ2-2
CASTPGAGELFF
TGTGCCAGCACTCCAGGGGCCGGGGAGCTGTTTTTT
>NA|NA|TRBV2|TRBJ2-7
CASSETVISYEQYF
TGTGCCAGCAGTGAAACAGTAATCTCCTACGAGCAGTACTTC
>NA|TRBD2|TRBV5-6|TRBJ2-3
CASSPGLAGVADTQYF
TGTGCCAGCAGCCCGGGACTAGCGGGAGTAGCAGATACGCAGTATTTT
>NA|TRBD1|TRBV15|TRBJ1-1
CATSRVAGGTEAFF
TGTGCCACCAGCAGAGTAGCAGGGGGCACTGAAGCTTTCTTT
>NA|NA|TRBV6-1|TRBJ1-5
CASSGEGQTYSNQPQHF
TGTGCCAGCAGTGGGGAGGGACAAACGTATAGCAATCAGCCCCAGCATTTT
>NA|NA|TRBV11-3|TRBJ1-3
CASSLGQASGNTIYF
TGTGCCAGCAGCTTAGGACAGGCCTCTGGAAACACCATATATTTT